Listed here are 30 T cell receptor beta chains from one sample, sequenced in a study of technical replicates of blood from a few donors. Produced via immunoSEQ multiplex PCR; TCRdb's table is partial and in-frame only. This sample has about 84,000 clones, with 97% found just once. Sequencing was done on a sample of T cells isolated from PBMCs. The receptors originated from a human donor in good health.

CDR3 DNA sequence: TGCAGCGTTGCCCGGACTAGCGGGAGCCACAATGAGCAGTTCTTC. Amino acid sequence: CSVARTSGSHNEQFF. The J gene is TRBJ2-1, the V gene TRBV29-1, with 13 bases aligning to TRBD2. V was pared by 4 bases and J by 5 bases, with 5 bases of the junction left unmatched. CDR3 length equals 15 residues. Germline loops: CDR1 SQVTM, CDR2 ANQGSEA.

J is TRBJ2-7 and V is TRBV15, with D uncertain. V was shortened by 1 base and J by 5 bases, with 15 bases between the two germline ends. The CDR3 extends over 15 amino acids. From germline, CDR1 is LNHNV and CDR2 YYDKDF (reference sequence). This chain's CDR3 is CATSRADSLLDEQYF. CDR3 DNA: TGTGCCACCAGCAGAGCCGACTCCCTGTTGGACGAGCAGTACTTC.

This chain uses TRBV6-1 with TRBJ2-5, with D maybe TRBD2 (6 bases). The CDR3 spans 12 residues. The V gene lost 8 bases and the J gene lost 4 bases, with 11 bases spanning the gap. In germline, CDR1 is MNHNS, CDR2 SASEGT. The CDR3 sequence is CASGPGRETQYF. The CDR3 DNA sequence: TGTGCCAGCGGACCCGGGAGAGAGACCCAGTACTTC.

J is TRBJ1-2 and V is TRBV4-2; a weak D match, TRBD1 (6 bases). Trimming removed 5 bases from V and 3 bases from J, with 19 bases in between. The CDR3 spans 16 residues. The germline gives CDR1 LGHNA, CDR2 YNFKEQ. CDR3 protein: CASSFNLQGEHYGYTF. CDR3 nucleotide sequence: TGTGCCAGCAGCTTCAACCTACAGGGAGAGCACTATGGCTACACCTTC.

This rearrangement joins TRBV2 to TRBJ2-5; 8 positions agree with TRBD1. This CDR3 contains 20 residues. V trimming: 2 bases; J trimming: 5 bases; junction bases outside the gene matches: 22. Germline lookup yields CDR1 SNHLY and CDR2 FYNNEI. The DNA of the CDR3 is TGTGCCAGCAGTGAAAGACGCGGGACAGGCGGGGATAGCAAAGGGGAGACCCAGTACTTC. The encoded protein is CASSERRGTGGDSKGETQYF.

This chain links TRBV18 with TRBJ2-2, with D perhaps matching TRBD2 (6 bases). Trimming took off 3 bases at V and 9 bases at J, with 11 bases between the two ends. The V gene's germline CDR1 is KGHSH and CDR2 LQKENI. This CDR3 spans 13 amino acids. The CDR3 DNA reads TGTGCCAGCTCACCCCCCGGGGGACGGGAGCTGTTTTTT. Its protein is CASSPPGGRELFF.

CDR3 DNA: TGTGCCAGCAGCTTAATCCGGGGCAGGGGCACCTACGAGCAGTACTTC. Amino acids: CASSLIRGRGTYEQYF. The chain couples TRBV11-2 to TRBJ2-7, with D possibly matching TRBD1 (6 bases). The length of the CDR3 is 16 residues. V lost 2 bases and J lost 2, with 16 bases in between. Looked up from germline, CDR1 is SGHAT and CDR2 is FQNNGV.

This CDR3 reads CASSQAPGINEKLFF. The CDR3 DNA reads as TGCGCCAGCAGCCAAGCCCCGGGGATAAATGAAAAACTGTTTTTT. J is TRBJ1-4 and V is TRBV4-1; the D is unclear. In germline, CDR1 is MGHRA, CDR2 YSYEKL. The CDR3 length is 15 residues. The ends were cut back, 1 base at V and 5 bases at J, with 11 bases in the middle.

The CDR3: CASSPRGDSQNTEAFF. The CDR3 DNA reads as TGCGCCAGCAGCCCCAGGGGGGACAGCCAGAACACTGAAGCTTTCTTT. The chain joins TRBV5-1 to TRBJ1-1; 7 bases map to TRBD1. Germline loops: CDR1 SGHRS, CDR2 YFSETQ. V dropped 4 bases and J dropped 1; count of bases not matched to a gene: 10. The CDR3 has 16 amino acids. The full variable domain, rest sourced from reference TRBV5-1 and TRBJ1-1, is KAGVTQTPRYLIKTRGQQVTLSCSPISGHRSVSWYQQTPGQGLQFLFEYFSETQRNKGNFPGRFSGRQFSNSRSEMNVSTLELGDSALYLCASSPRGDSQNTEAFFGQGTRLTVV.

The chain links TRBV19 to TRBJ2-1; TRBD2 matches 13 bases. The length of the CDR3 is 17 residues. The trim removed 6 bases at V and 7 bases at J, leaving 12 bases unmatched. From germline, CDR1 is LNHDA and CDR2 SQIVND (reference sequence). The CDR3, as DNA: TGTGCCAGTAGCGAAACTACACTAGCGGGGGGGCCGAATGAGCAGTTCTTC. This encodes CASSETTLAGGPNEQFF.

The CDR3 bases are TGTGCCAGCAGTTACCGACAGGGGAACACTGAAGCTTTCTTT. The encoded protein is CASSYRQGNTEAFF. The V gene is TRBV6-5, the J gene TRBJ1-1; 7 nucleotides match TRBD1. Germline V gives CDR1 MNHEY, CDR2 SVGAGI. With V trimmed by 2 bases and J by 1 base, 1 base remained unmatched. This CDR3 is built from 14 residues.

Regarding this clone: Distinct nucleotide sequences in the sample also encode this CDR3. V and J are TRBV18 and TRBJ2-7; TRBD2 is a possible D gene (5 bases). Trimming left V 2 bases short and J 0 bases short, with 8 bases between. CDR3 length: 14 amino acids. CDR1 is KGHSH and CDR2 is LQKENI in the germline V gene. The DNA of the CDR3 is TGTGCCAGCTCACCAAGCGGCAGCTCCTACGAGCAGTACTTC. Encoded protein: CASSPSGSSYEQYF.

CDR3 loop: CASSPPPGTEAFF. The CDR3 coding sequence is TGTGCCAGTAGTCCTCCCCCCGGCACTGAAGCTTTCTTT. V usage is TRBV19 and J usage is TRBJ1-1, with no clear D. Trimming left V 5 bases short and J 4 bases short, with 11 bases between. The V gene's germline CDR1 is LNHDA and CDR2 SQIVND (reference sequence). The CDR3 loop spans 13 amino acids.

The chain combines TRBV5-1 with TRBJ1-1; D is perhaps TRBD1 (5 bases). Germline V gene data show CDR1 as SGHRS and CDR2 as YFSETQ. The CDR3 is 16 residues long. V was trimmed by 1 base and J by 4 bases, leaving 17 bases between them. Written as DNA, the CDR3 is TGCGCCAGCAGCTTGTCTGCAGGGATAGGAAGCACTGAAGCTTTCTTT. As protein: CASSLSAGIGSTEAFF.

This sequence joins TRBV19 and TRBJ1-2, with D perhaps TRBD1 (6 bases). The CDR3 spans 14 residues. With 7 bases removed from V and 0 bases from J, the gap between germline ends came to 12 bases. Germline CDR1 reads LNHDA; CDR2 reads SQIVND (reference sequence). The CDR3 region has the DNA TGTGCCAGTAACGGAGGGGGGGCTAACTATGGCTACACCTTC. This sequence encodes CASNGGGANYGYTF.

The CDR3 coding sequence is TGTGCCAGCAGCCACGGGACTAGCGGGGGAGGGACCGGGGAGCTGTTTTTT. Encoded protein: CASSHGTSGGGTGELFF. The V call is TRBV7-2, the J call TRBJ2-2, with 14 bases fitting TRBD2. Trimming cost V 5 bases and J 5 bases; bases outside gene matches: 7. Germline V gives CDR1 SGHTA, CDR2 FQGNSA. The CDR3 is 17 residues long.

The rearrangement joins TRBV6-1 to TRBJ2-3; no clear D gene. Trimming stripped 3 bases from V and 6 bases from J, with 10 bases between. The V gene's germline CDR1 is MNHNS and CDR2 SASEGT. CDR3 length: 13 residues. The CDR3 loop is CASSDPHPDTQYF. The CDR3, as DNA: TGTGCCAGCAGTGACCCACACCCGGATACGCAGTATTTT.

The chain combines TRBV2 with TRBJ1-1; D is uncertain. The CDR3 is made up of 12 amino acids. Trimming took off 4 bases at V and 2 bases at J, with 5 bases between the two ends. Germline V gene sequence: CDR1 SNHLY, CDR2 FYNNEI. The CDR3 protein is CASSALNTEAFF. The CDR3 nucleotides are TGTGCCAGCAGTGCTCTCAACACTGAAGCTTTCTTT.

This chain uses TRBV6-4 with TRBJ2-7, with no clear D. With 4 bases removed from V and 3 bases from J, the gap between germline ends came to 4 bases. The germline V gene encodes CDR1 MRHNA and CDR2 SNTAGT. The CDR3 is 11 residues long. The CDR3 bases are TGTGCCAGCAGTGGACACTACGAGCAGTACTTC. It encodes CASSGHYEQYF.

This chain connects TRBV19 to TRBJ2-7; tentatively, D is TRBD1 (7 bases). The CDR3 runs to 14 residues. Trimming removed 6 bases at V and 8 bases at J, with 20 bases between. Germline loops: CDR1 LNHDA, CDR2 SQIVND (reference sequence). CDR3: CASSLDRAGGKQYF. The CDR3 bases are TGTGCCAGTAGCCTCGACAGGGCTGGCGGGAAGCAGTACTTC.

The chain joins TRBV5-1 to TRBJ2-7; TRBD1 might be the D (6 bases). V lost 1 base and J 6 bases, leaving 11 bases between the germline ends. The germline gives CDR1 SGHRS, CDR2 YFSETQ. This CDR3 has 13 amino acids. Here the CDR3 DNA reads TGCGCCAGCAGCTTGCAGGGGTATGCCGAGCAGTACTTC. Translation: CASSLQGYAEQYF.

The chain couples TRBV5-1 to TRBJ2-5; 9 positions agree with TRBD2. V shed 1 base and J 5 bases; nucleotides not matched to a gene: 3. The CDR3 runs 14 residues. The germline CDR1 and CDR2 sequences are SGHRS and YFSETQ. The CDR3 region is CASSLTAGGETQYF. The DNA for the CDR3 is TGCGCCAGCAGCTTGACGGCGGGAGGGGAGACCCAGTACTTC.

This chain joins TRBV28 and TRBJ1-2; tentatively, D is TRBD1 (5 bases). The germline V and J ends were trimmed by 10 bases and 4 bases, with 13 bases remaining between them. Germline V gives CDR1 MDHEN, CDR2 SYDVKM. The CDR3 runs to 12 residues. DNA of the CDR3: TGTGCCACTCGAAGGGGACTCTATGGCTACACCTTC. Translating it yields CATRRGLYGYTF.

The rearrangement links TRBV7-6 to TRBJ2-3, with 7 bases lining up with TRBD2. Trimming at V came to 5 bases and at J to 3 bases, leaving 8 bases not matched to a gene. Germline CDR1 SGHVS, CDR2 FNYEAQ. There are 15 residues in the CDR3. The CDR3 region has the DNA TGTGCCAGCAGCAGCCCGGGAGCGGGGACAGATACGCAGTATTTT. This sequence encodes CASSSPGAGTDTQYF.

The chain couples TRBV7-3 to TRBJ2-1, with 7 bases identical to TRBD1. V gave up 5 bases and J gave up 2 bases; unmatched junction bases: 6. The CDR3 loop spans 15 amino acids. Germline CDR1 reads SGHTA; CDR2 reads FQGTGA. This CDR3 is CASSHRTGAYNEQFF. The CDR3 nucleotides are TGTGCCAGCAGCCATAGGACAGGCGCCTACAATGAGCAGTTCTTC.

CDR3 sequence (DNA): TGTGCCAGCAGCCTAGGACTAGCAGACCGGACAGATACGCAGTATTTT. Translation: CASSLGLADRTDTQYF. This rearrangement joins TRBV7-9 to TRBJ2-3; 8 bases align to TRBD2. J was trimmed by 3 bases and V by 5 bases; bases with no gene match: 10. The CDR3 totals 16 residues. The V gene's germline CDR1 is SEHNR and CDR2 FQNEAQ (reference sequence). The full variable domain, with the rest looked up from reference TRBV7-9 and TRBJ2-3, is DTGVSQNPRHKITKRGQNVTFRCDPISEHNRLYWYRQTLGQGPEFLTYFQNEAQLEKSRLLSDRFSAERPKGSFSTLEIQRTEQGDSAMYLCASSLGLADRTDTQYFGPGTRLTVL.

The CDR3 bases are TGTGCCAGCTCACCCGTAGCGGGCGCCTACAATGAGCAGTTCTTC. It encodes CASSPVAGAYNEQFF. The chain is built from TRBV18 and TRBJ2-1; 7 bases fit TRBD2. The CDR3 has 15 residues. CDR1 is KGHSH, CDR2 LQKENI, per germline. With 3 bases clipped from V and 2 bases from J, the junction kept 4 bases outside the gene matches.

The chain recombines TRBV11-2 with TRBJ2-4; perhaps TRBD2 as D (5 bases). Germline-derived CDR1 and CDR2 are SGHAT and FQNNGV. V was shortened by 1 base and J by 7 bases, with 8 bases between the two germline ends. The CDR3 covers 13 residues. CDR3: CASSLVSGNIQYF. The CDR3 DNA follows: TGTGCCAGCAGCTTAGTTTCGGGGAACATTCAGTACTTC. Drawing the rest from reference TRBV11-2 and TRBJ2-4, the complete variable domain is EAGVAQSPRYKIIEKRQSVAFWCNPISGHATLYWYQQILGQGPKLLIQFQNNGVVDDSQLPKDRFSAERLKGVDSTLKIQPAKLEDSAVYLCASSLVSGNIQYFGAGTRLSVL.

A note on this clone: At one end the junction does not follow the germline gene, possibly because of a read error. This rearrangement joins TRBV4-1 to TRBJ1-6; 7 positions agree with TRBD1. This CDR3 has 15 residues. CDR1 MGHRA and CDR2 YSYEKL come from the germline V gene. CDR3 sequence (DNA): TGCGCCAGCAGCCCAACAGGGGCTTATAGTTCACCCCTCCACTTT. Encoded protein: CASSPTGAYSSPLHF.

The chain carries TRBV9 and TRBJ2-7, with 9 nucleotides matching TRBD1. This CDR3 has 15 amino acids. Germline V gene lookup returns CDR1 SGDLS and CDR2 YYNGEE. Trimming took 0 bases from V and 3 from J; bases not matched to a gene: 4. The CDR3 loop is CASSVEGQGIYEQYF. The CDR3 DNA follows: TGTGCCAGCAGCGTAGAAGGACAGGGGATCTACGAGCAGTACTTC.